These 4 T cell receptor beta chains share one sample of origin, sequenced in a study of cytomegalovirus exposure and HLA in healthy donors. 13 Jbeta primers and 60 Vbeta primers were used for the PCR. TCRdb keeps only in-frame clones here, not all; method: immunoSEQ multiplex PCR. Here the sample spans just over 95,000 clones, roughly 71% being singletons. Specimen: PBMCs. All receptors derive from a woman aged 35 to 49 in good health and CMV-seronegative.

The chain carries TRBV5-6 and TRBJ1-1, with D tentatively TRBD1 (5 bases). V gave up 5 bases and J gave up 5 bases, with 13 bases separating them. Per the germline V gene, CDR1 is SGHDT and CDR2 is YYEEEE. There are 13 residues in the CDR3. The CDR3 DNA follows: TGTGCCAGCAGTCCGGGCTCAGGGACTGAAGCTTTCTTT. Translation gives CASSPGSGTEAFF.

The chain employs TRBV27 and TRBJ1-4, with D uncertain. CDR1 MNHEY and CDR2 SMNVEV come from the germline V gene (reference sequence). V shed 6 bases and J shed 7 bases, with 18 bases lying between them. CDR3 length equals 15 residues. This chain's CDR3 is CASSRRIGRGEKLFF. For the CDR3, the DNA is TGTGCCAGCAGCCGGAGAATAGGAAGAGGTGAAAAACTGTTTTTT.

The chain recombines TRBV20-1 with TRBJ2-5; 8 bases line up with TRBD1. Germline V gene lookup returns CDR1 DFQATT and CDR2 SNEGSKA (reference sequence). CDR3 length equals 11 residues. V trimming: 6 bases; J trimming: 10 bases; junction bases outside the gene matches: 7. In DNA, the CDR3 is TGCAGTGCACGGCAGGGGGCTCTCCAGTACTTC. Amino acid sequence: CSARQGALQYF.

In its sample, this clone was seen once. The chain couples TRBV19 to TRBJ2-3; 9 bases are shared with TRBD1. V dropped 7 bases and J dropped 4; count of bases not matched to a gene: 12. The CDR3 totals 16 residues. Per germline, CDR1 LNHDA and CDR2 SQIVND (reference sequence). The CDR3 protein is CASTKIPGQGPDTQYF. Written as DNA, the CDR3 is TGTGCCAGTACAAAAATCCCGGGACAGGGTCCAGATACGCAGTATTTT.